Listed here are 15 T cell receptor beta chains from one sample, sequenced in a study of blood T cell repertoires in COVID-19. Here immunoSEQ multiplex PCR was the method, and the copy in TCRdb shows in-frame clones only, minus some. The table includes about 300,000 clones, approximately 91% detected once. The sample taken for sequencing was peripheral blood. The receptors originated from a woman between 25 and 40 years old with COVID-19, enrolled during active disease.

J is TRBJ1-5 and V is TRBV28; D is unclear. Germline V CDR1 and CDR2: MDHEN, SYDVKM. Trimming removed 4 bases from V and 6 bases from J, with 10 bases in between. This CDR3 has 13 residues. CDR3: CASSYRGGQPQHF. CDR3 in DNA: TGTGCCAGCAGTTATCGGGGTGGTCAGCCCCAGCATTTT.

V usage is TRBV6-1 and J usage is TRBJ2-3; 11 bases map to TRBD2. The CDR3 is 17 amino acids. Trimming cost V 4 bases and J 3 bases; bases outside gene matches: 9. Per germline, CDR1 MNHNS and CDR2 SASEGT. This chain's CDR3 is CASSVQLAGVGTDTQYF. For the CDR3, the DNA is TGTGCCAGCAGTGTCCAACTAGCGGGAGTTGGGACAGATACGCAGTATTTT.

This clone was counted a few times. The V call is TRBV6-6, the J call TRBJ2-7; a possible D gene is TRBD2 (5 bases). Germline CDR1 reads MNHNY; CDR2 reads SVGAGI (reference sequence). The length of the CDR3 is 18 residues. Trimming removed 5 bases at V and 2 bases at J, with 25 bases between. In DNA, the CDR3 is TGTGCCAGCAGTCGTAAAGGCAGCCGAGGACTGGTAACCTACGAGCAGTACTTC. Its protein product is CASSRKGSRGLVTYEQYF.

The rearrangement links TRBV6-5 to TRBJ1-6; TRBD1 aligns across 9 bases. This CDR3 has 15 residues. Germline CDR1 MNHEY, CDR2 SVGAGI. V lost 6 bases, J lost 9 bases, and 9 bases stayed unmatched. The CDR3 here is CASSPGQGIGSPLHF. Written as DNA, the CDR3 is TGTGCCAGCAGCCCGGGACAGGGAATAGGTTCACCCCTCCACTTT.

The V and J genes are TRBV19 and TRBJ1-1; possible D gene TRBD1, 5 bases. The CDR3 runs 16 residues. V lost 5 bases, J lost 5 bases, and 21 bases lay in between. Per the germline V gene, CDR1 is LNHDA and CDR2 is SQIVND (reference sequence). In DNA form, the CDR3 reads TGTGCCAGTAGTGTACTGATAGGGGTGACGGGTACTGAAGCTTTCTTT. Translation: CASSVLIGVTGTEAFF.

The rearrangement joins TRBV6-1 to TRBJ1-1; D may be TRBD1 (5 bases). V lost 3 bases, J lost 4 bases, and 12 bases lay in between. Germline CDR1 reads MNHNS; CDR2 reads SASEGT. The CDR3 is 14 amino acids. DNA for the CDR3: TGTGCCAGCAGTGATGATTACGGGGGCACTGAAGCTTTCTTT. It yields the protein CASSDDYGGTEAFF.

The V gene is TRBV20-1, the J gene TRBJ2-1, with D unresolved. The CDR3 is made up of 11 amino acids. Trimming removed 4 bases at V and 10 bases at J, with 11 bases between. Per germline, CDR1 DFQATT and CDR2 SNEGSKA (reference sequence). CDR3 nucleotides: TGCAGTGCTACCTACTTAGCCGAGCAGTTCTTC. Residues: CSATYLAEQFF.

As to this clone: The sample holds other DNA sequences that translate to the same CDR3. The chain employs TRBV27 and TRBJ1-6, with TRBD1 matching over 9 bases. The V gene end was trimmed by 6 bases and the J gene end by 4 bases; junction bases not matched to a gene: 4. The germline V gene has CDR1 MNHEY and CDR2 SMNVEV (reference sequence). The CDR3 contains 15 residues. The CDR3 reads CASRPGQGYNSPLHF. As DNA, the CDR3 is TGTGCCAGCAGGCCGGGACAGGGTTATAATTCACCCCTCCACTTT.

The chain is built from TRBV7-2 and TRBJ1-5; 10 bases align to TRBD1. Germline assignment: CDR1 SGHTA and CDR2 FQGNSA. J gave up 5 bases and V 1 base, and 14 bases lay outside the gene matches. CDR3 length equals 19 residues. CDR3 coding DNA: TGTGCCAGCAGCTTAGTTGCTACCTTAGTTGGGACAGGGGATCAGCCCCAGCATTTT. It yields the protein CASSLVATLVGTGDQPQHF.

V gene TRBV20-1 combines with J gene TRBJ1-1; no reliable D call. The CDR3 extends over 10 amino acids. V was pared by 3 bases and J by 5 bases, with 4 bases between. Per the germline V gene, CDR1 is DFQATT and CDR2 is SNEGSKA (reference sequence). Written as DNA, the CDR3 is TGCAGTGCTAGGCGGACTGAAGCTTTCTTT. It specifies CSARRTEAFF.

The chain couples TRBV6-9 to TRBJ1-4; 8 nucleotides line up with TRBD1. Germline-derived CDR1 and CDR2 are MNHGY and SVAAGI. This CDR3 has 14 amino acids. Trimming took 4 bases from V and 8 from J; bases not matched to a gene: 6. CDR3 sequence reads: CASSFDRGGEKLFF. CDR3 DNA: TGTGCCAGCAGTTTCGACAGGGGCGGCGAAAAACTGTTTTTT.

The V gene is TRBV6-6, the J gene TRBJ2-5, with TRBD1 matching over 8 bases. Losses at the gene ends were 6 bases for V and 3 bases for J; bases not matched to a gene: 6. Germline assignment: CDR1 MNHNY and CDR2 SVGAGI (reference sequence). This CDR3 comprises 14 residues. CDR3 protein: CASRRTGKEETQYF. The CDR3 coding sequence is TGTGCCAGCAGGCGGACAGGGAAGGAAGAGACCCAGTACTTC.

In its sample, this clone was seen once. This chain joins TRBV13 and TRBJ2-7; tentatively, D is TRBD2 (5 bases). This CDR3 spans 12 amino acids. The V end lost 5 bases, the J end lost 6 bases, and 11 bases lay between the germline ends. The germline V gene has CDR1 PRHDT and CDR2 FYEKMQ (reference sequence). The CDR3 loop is CASSTDRGEQYF. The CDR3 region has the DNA TGTGCCAGCAGCACCGACCGGGGCGAGCAGTACTTC.

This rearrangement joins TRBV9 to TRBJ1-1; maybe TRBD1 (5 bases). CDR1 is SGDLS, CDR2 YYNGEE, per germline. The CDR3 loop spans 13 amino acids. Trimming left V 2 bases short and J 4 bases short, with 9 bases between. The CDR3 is CASSVKGATEAFF. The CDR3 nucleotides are TGTGCCAGCAGCGTTAAAGGGGCCACTGAAGCTTTCTTT.

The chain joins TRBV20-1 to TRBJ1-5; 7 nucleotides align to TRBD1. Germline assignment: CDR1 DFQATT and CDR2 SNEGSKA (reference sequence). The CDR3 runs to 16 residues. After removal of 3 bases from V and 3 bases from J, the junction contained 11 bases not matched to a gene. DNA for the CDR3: TGCAGTGCTAGTTCCGTGGACAGGTGGGACAATCAGCCCCAGCATTTT. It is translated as CSASSVDRWDNQPQHF.